This TCR beta chain originates from a study of blood T cell repertoires in COVID-19. Study at large: PBMCs, B-cell-depleted T cells, or T cells provided the cDNA or gDNA that made up the material.

Adults between about 18 and 95 years of age took part from about 24 US areas. Participants were placed into cohorts based on the clinical history they reported. The repertoire was sequenced with immunoSEQ multiplex PCR; TCRdb's copy has only in-frame clones and lacks some. The sample yields about 380,000 clones, 87% seen once. The sequence came from a man aged 25-45 years who had recovered from COVID-19. Sequencing used PBMCs or T cells enriched from blood (not recorded which).

In nucleotides, the CDR3 is TGTGCTAGTGGTTTGCCGGGGGACAGGGTGAACACTGAAGCTTTCTTT. Encoded protein: CASGLPGDRVNTEAFF. The rearrangement uses TRBV12-5 and TRBJ1-1; 9 bases align to TRBD1. This CDR3 contains 16 residues. V gave up 2 bases and J gave up 0 bases; unmatched junction bases: 4. Germline V gene data show CDR1 as LGHNT and CDR2 as FRNRAP.